Sequencing of this T cell receptor (beta chain) was carried out in a study of blood T cells in healthy people across ages. Study findings and constraints: No conclusive comparison of naive versus antigen-experienced cells was possible with unsorted PBMCs. CMV infection status of these donors was not known.

Trimming cost V 3 bases and J 7 bases; bases outside gene matches: 5. Looked up from germline, CDR1 is LNHNV and CDR2 is YYDKDF (reference sequence). The CDR3 is 14 residues long. Primers used in a second PCR of about 7 to 12 cycles were a sample-barcoded 5' primer and a J-beta primer mix. TCRdb used MiXCR to reprocess the 5' RACE reads, holding one entry per CDR3 protein. In the table there are about 780,000 distinct CDR3 sequences, 62% of which are singletons. Donors gave roughly 10 milliliters of peripheral blood apiece. This clonotype has a single count. Its matching antigen is unknown. The sequence came from a man aged 25-45 years in good health. The sample was blood. The chain uses TRBV15 and TRBJ2-4; 8 bases agree with TRBD1. DNA for the CDR3: TGTGCCACCAGCAGCGGACAGGGAAGGAACATTCAGTACTTC. It encodes CATSSGQGRNIQYF.